This is a list of T cell receptor beta chains from one sample in a study of blood T cell repertoires in COVID-19. The repertoire was sequenced with immunoSEQ multiplex PCR; TCRdb's copy has only in-frame clones and lacks some. The data contain approximately 240,000 clones, 85% to 90% of them seen just once; the ten biggest clones take up approximately 3.5%. Sequenced material: PBMCs or T cells enriched from blood (not recorded which). Receptors originate from a woman between 18 and 29 years old in a cohort exposed to, infected with or recovered from COVID-19 (not recorded which). Both conserved end residues are part of each CDR3. The D gene is left open where the match is weak. The size field is filled for only some rows; it gives once, few, many or a size class.

16	TRBJ2-4	-	-	TRBV6-1	TGTGCCAGCAGTGTTTTAGGTCAGGGGGGCAAAAACATTCAGTACTTC	CASSVLGQGGKNIQYF
15	TRBJ1-2	-	-	TRBV19	TGTGCCAGTATTCCAGGGGCAATCGACGTCGATGGCTACACCTTC	CASIPGAIDVDGYTF
15	TRBJ2-3	-	-	TRBV9	TGTGCCAGCAGCGTATGGGCTAGCGTTACAGATACGCAGTATTTT	CASSVWASVTDTQYF
15	TRBJ2-3	-	-	TRBV18	TGTGCCAGCTCACGAGACCCCGGGGGCACAGATACGCAGTATTTT	CASSRDPGGTDTQYF
16	TRBJ1-3	-	-	TRBV10-3	TGTGCCATACATAGGACCAGCGGTCCCTTCCGAAACACCATATATTTT	CAIHRTSGPFRNTIYF
14	TRBJ2-7	-	TRBD2	TRBV3-1/TRBV3-2	TGTGCCAGCAGCCAGACTAGCGGGGTTTACGAGCAGTACTTC	CASSQTSGVYEQYF
16	TRBJ2-3	-	TRBD1	TRBV18	TGTGCCAGCTCATCGGACAGGGGGCGGAGCACAGATACGCAGTATTTT	CASSSDRGRSTDTQYF
15	TRBJ1-4	-	-	TRBV5-1	TGCGCCAGCAGCCCGTGGGGGGGAGCTAATGAAAAACTGTTTTTT	CASSPWGGANEKLFF
16	TRBJ1-6	-	TRBD1	TRBV9	TGTGCCAGCAGCGTAGGGAACCCGGACAGGGTCTTACCCCTCCACTTT	CASSVGNPDRVLPLHF
15	TRBJ2-7	-	-	TRBV5-4	TGTGCCAGCAGCCCCCCTCCGGGAACCTCCTACGAGCAGTACTTC	CASSPPPGTSYEQYF
15	TRBJ1-6	-	-	TRBV9	TGTGCCAGCAGCGTTACCGGTTCCTATAATTCACCCCTCCACTTT	CASSVTGSYNSPLHF
15	TRBJ2-7	-	-	TRBV7-9	TGTGCCAGCAGCTTAGTGTCGAGCGGCCACTACGAGCAGTACTTC	CASSLVSSGHYEQYF
14	TRBJ2-7	-	-	TRBV28	TGTGCCAGCAGCCCCCGGTGGGCGGGGAACGAGCAGTACTTC	CASSPRWAGNEQYF
13	TRBJ1-1	-	-	TRBV19	TGTGCCAGCGAAGGGACTCTGAACACTGAAGCTTTCTTT	CASEGTLNTEAFF
13	TRBJ1-5	-	-	TRBV10-2	TGCGCCAGCAGTGGGGGGGGCTATCAGCCCCAGCATTTT	CASSGGGYQPQHF
15	TRBJ2-1	once	TRBD1	TRBV6-5	TGTGCCAGCAGTTCTCCGGGACAGGGATACAATGAGCAGTTCTTC	CASSSPGQGYNEQFF
17	TRBJ1-4	-	TRBD1	TRBV5-4	TGTGCCAGCAGCAATATAGGACAGGGTTGGGCTAATGAAAAACTGTTTTTT	CASSNIGQGWANEKLFF
12	TRBJ2-7	-	-	TRBV7-9	TGTGCCAGCAGCCCTAGCTCCTACGAGCAGTACTTC	CASSPSSYEQYF
14	TRBJ2-1	-	TRBD1	TRBV5-1	TGCGCCAGCAGCTACAGGGGGAACAACAATGAGCAGTTCTTC	CASSYRGNNNEQFF
15	TRBJ1-2	-	TRBD1	TRBV5-1	TGCGCCAGCAGCTCCGGACAGGGAGAGCCCTATGGCTACACCTTC	CASSSGQGEPYGYTF
15	TRBJ2-3	-	TRBD2	TRBV4-2	TGTGCCAGCAGCCATCAGCGGGAGCAGTCAGATACGCAGTATTTT	CASSHQREQSDTQYF
14	TRBJ1-1	-	-	TRBV10-1	TGCGCCAGCAGTGAGTCGGCAGGGATGGCTGAAGCTTTCTTT	CASSESAGMAEAFF
13	TRBJ1-1	-	-	TRBV6-4	TGTGCCAGCTCTCGGGAGGCGAACACTGAAGCTTTCTTT	CASSREANTEAFF
15	TRBJ2-5	-	TRBD2	TRBV9	TGTGCCAGCAGCCTATCTAGCGGGGGGTGGGAGACCCAGTACTTC	CASSLSSGGWETQYF
14	TRBJ2-1	-	TRBD1	TRBV7-9	TGTGCCAGCAGCTTAGAAGACAGGGGCAATGAGCAGTTCTTC	CASSLEDRGNEQFF
16	TRBJ1-1	-	-	TRBV5-1	TGCGCCAGCAGCTTCGTCGAGGGTTTGGGGAACACTGAAGCTTTCTTT	CASSFVEGLGNTEAFF
14	TRBJ2-3	-	-	TRBV3-1/TRBV3-2	TGTGCCAGCAGCCCCGCGCCTAGCACAGATACGCAGTATTTT	CASSPAPSTDTQYF
15	TRBJ2-1	-	-	TRBV14	TGTGCCAGCAGCCGTGGACAGTCCGCTCCCAATGAGCAGTTCTTC	CASSRGQSAPNEQFF
13	TRBJ2-7	once	-	TRBV7-2	TGTGCCAGCAGCTTCGGTGCTCTATACGAGCAGTACTTC	CASSFGALYEQYF
13	TRBJ2-5	-	TRBD1	TRBV6-5	TGTGCCAGCAGTTACCGACAGGGGGAGACCCAGTACTTC	CASSYRQGETQYF
19	TRBJ2-3	few	TRBD2	TRBV5-1	TGCGCCAGCAGCTCCTCCGGGACTAGCGGGGGATCTGGCTCAGATACGCAGTATTTT	CASSSSGTSGGSGSDTQYF
19	TRBJ2-1	-	TRBD2	TRBV7-9	TGTGCCAGCAGCCCGGATTGGACTAGCGGGAGTTGGCCCTACAATGAGCAGTTCTTC	CASSPDWTSGSWPYNEQFF
18	TRBJ2-6	-	-	TRBV6-1	TGTGCCAGCAGTGAGAGACAGAGGATCAGCTCTGGGGCCAACGTCCTGACTTTC	CASSERQRISSGANVLTF
17	TRBJ1-5	-	TRBD1	TRBV19	TGTGCCAGTAGTATGGAGACAGGGGCCTATAGCAATCAGCCCCAGCATTTT	CASSMETGAYSNQPQHF
14	TRBJ1-2	-	-	TRBV5-1	TGCGCCAGCAGCTTGGCCAGGCGGGACTATGGCTACACCTTC	CASSLARRDYGYTF
14	TRBJ1-5	-	-	TRBV4-1	TGCGCCAGCAGCCAAGTGCTATGGAGTCAGCCCCAGCATTTT	CASSQVLWSQPQHF
11	TRBJ1-2	-	-	TRBV30	TGTGCCTGGAGTCCTAGGAACGGCTACACCTTC	CAWSPRNGYTF